Following are 15 T cell receptor beta chains from one sample sequenced in a study of CD8 T cells in Susac syndrome. An amount of RNA that ranged from roughly 0.5 to 1 ug was reverse transcribed with random hexamers. TCRdb re-derived calls from the immunoSEQ multiplex PCR reads in MiXCR, one entry per CDR3 protein. The table has 95,000 to 150,000 distinct CDR3 sequences, 94% seen once. The sample comprised CD4+ T cells from PBMCs. The receptor set was obtained from a human donor in good health.

On this clonotype: The CDR3 does not end in the conserved phenylalanine or tryptophan, so this is likely a read error. The chain recombines TRBV19 with TRBJ1-1; 7 bases fit TRBD1. J gave up 4 bases and V 5 bases, and 4 bases lay outside the gene matches. This CDR3 contains 13 residues. The germline V gene encodes CDR1 LNHDA and CDR2 SQIVND (reference sequence). CDR3 in amino acids: CASSEGAGTEAFS. In DNA form, the CDR3 reads TGTGCCAGTAGTGAGGGGGCTGGCACTGAAGCTTTCTCT.

The V and J genes are TRBV30 and TRBJ2-1, with 7 bases aligning to TRBD1. The length of the CDR3 is 14 residues. After removal of 0 bases from V and 5 bases from J, the junction contained 4 bases not matched to a gene. Germline V gene sequence: CDR1 GTSNPN, CDR2 SVGIG (reference sequence). CDR3 loop: CAWSVRDRDNEQFF. The CDR3 nucleotides are TGTGCCTGGAGTGTACGAGACAGGGACAATGAGCAGTTCTTC. Variable domain in full (rest from reference TRBV30 and TRBJ2-1): SQTIHQWPATLVQPVGSPLSLECTVEGTSNPNLYWYRQAAGRGLQLLFYSVGIGQISSEVPQNLSASRPQDRQFILSSKKLLLSDSGFYLCAWSVRDRDNEQFFGPGTRLTVL.

The chain couples TRBV5-1 to TRBJ2-3, with TRBD2 matching 11 bases. The length of the CDR3 is 16 residues. Germline loops: CDR1 SGHRS, CDR2 YFSETQ. V dropped 4 bases and J dropped 4; count of bases not matched to a gene: 8. CDR3 in amino acids: CASSPFSGRAPDTQYF. The CDR3 DNA sequence: TGCGCCAGCAGCCCTTTTAGCGGGAGGGCCCCAGATACGCAGTATTTT.

In nucleotides, the CDR3 is TGCAGTGCTAGAGATGTAGGACTAGCGGGAGTAAACAATGAGCAGTTCTTC. Its translation is CSARDVGLAGVNNEQFF. The chain recombines TRBV20-1 with TRBJ2-1, with TRBD2 matching over 13 bases. The germline gives CDR1 DFQATT, CDR2 SNEGSKA (reference sequence). The CDR3 has 17 amino acids. V lost 0 bases to trimming and J lost 5 bases; unmatched junction nucleotides: 7.

This chain connects TRBV29-1 to TRBJ2-4, with D maybe TRBD2 (5 bases). Germline CDR1 SQVTM, CDR2 ANQGSEA. The V gene lost 4 bases and the J gene lost 7 bases, with 14 bases spanning the gap. The CDR3 consists of 13 residues. The CDR3 region is CSVVRQSGNIQYF. The CDR3 DNA reads TGCAGCGTTGTCCGGCAGTCGGGGAACATTCAGTACTTC.

The V and J genes are TRBV3-1 and TRBJ2-7; D remains unclear. The CDR3 contains 13 residues. Per the germline V gene, CDR1 is LGHDT and CDR2 is YNNKEL (reference sequence). Between the trimmed V and J ends, which lost 1 base and 7 bases, there was a span of 11 bases. The CDR3 coding sequence is TGTGCCAGCAGCCAAGTCAGCGATAGGGAGCAGTACTTC. As protein: CASSQVSDREQYF.

As for this clonotype: At one end, the junction sequence differs from germline, possibly due to a read error. The V gene is TRBV9, the J gene TRBJ1-1; no clear D gene. The length of the CDR3 is 13 residues. The germline V gene has CDR1 SGDLS and CDR2 YYNGEE. CDR3 in amino acids: CASSVDGQMEAFF. The CDR3, as DNA: TGTGCCAGCAGCGTAGATGGCCAGATGGAAGCCTTCTTT.

V is TRBV19 and J is TRBJ2-7; 13 bases map to TRBD2. Germline V gene lookup returns CDR1 LNHDA and CDR2 SQIVND (reference sequence). Trimming removed 5 bases from V and 2 bases from J; junction bases left unmatched: 6. There are 16 residues in the CDR3. The CDR3 coding sequence is TGTGCCAGTAGTGTTGCCGGGACTAGCGGGACCTACGAGCAGTACTTC. Protein product: CASSVAGTSGTYEQYF.

The chain links TRBV19 to TRBJ2-1, with 7 bases that match TRBD1. V was pared by 7 bases and J by 4 bases, with 10 bases of the junction left unmatched. This CDR3 has 15 amino acids. Germline V gene sequence: CDR1 LNHDA, CDR2 SQIVND (reference sequence). CDR3 nucleotides: TGTGCCAGTACTCCCACAGGGGCAATTTACAATGAGCAGTTCTTC. This sequence encodes CASTPTGAIYNEQFF.

The chain employs TRBV3-1 and TRBJ2-7, with a tentative D call TRBD2 (6 bases). The length of the CDR3 is 13 residues. The V end lost 7 bases, the J end lost 5 bases, and 15 bases lay between the germline ends. In germline, CDR1 is LGHDT, CDR2 YNNKEL (reference sequence). CDR3 sequence reads: CASNVGPGDEQYF. The CDR3 region has the DNA TGTGCCAGCAACGTGGGACCGGGGGACGAGCAGTACTTC.

This clonotype was recorded once. CDR3 in amino acids: CASSQERVTGRSGNTIYF. The CDR3 coding sequence is TGTGCCAGCAGCCAAGAGAGGGTCACAGGAAGATCGGGAAACACCATATATTTT. The chain links TRBV14 to TRBJ1-3; weak D call: TRBD1 (5 bases). V was pared by 0 bases and J by 4 bases, with 19 bases between. The CDR3 has 18 residues. Germline CDR1 reads SGHDN; CDR2 reads FVKESK.

For the CDR3, the DNA is TGCAGCGTTGTTGGCAGAAGCACAGATACGCAGTATTTT. Translated, it gives CSVVGRSTDTQYF. The V call is TRBV29-1, the J call TRBJ2-3, with unresolved D. This CDR3 spans 13 amino acids. V was trimmed by 4 bases and J by 0 bases, leaving 8 bases between them. The V gene's germline CDR1 is SQVTM and CDR2 ANQGSEA.

The V gene is TRBV4-2, the J gene TRBJ1-2, with D perhaps matching TRBD1 (6 bases). Between the trimmed V and J ends, which lost 6 bases and 4 bases, there was a span of 21 bases. Per the germline V gene, CDR1 is LGHNA and CDR2 is YNFKEQ. This CDR3 spans 16 amino acids. CDR3 bases: TGTGCCAGCAGAAGCCCGAGCAGGGGTCTAGGCTATGGCTACACCTTC. Amino acid sequence: CASRSPSRGLGYGYTF.

The chain uses TRBV29-1 and TRBJ2-7, with no clear D. The CDR3 sequence is 11 residues long. V was trimmed by 2 bases and J by 4 bases, leaving 6 bases between them. Germline-derived CDR1 and CDR2 are SQVTM and ANQGSEA. CDR3: CSVEYGYEQYF. CDR3 DNA sequence: TGCAGCGTTGAATATGGTTACGAGCAGTACTTC.

The rearrangement uses TRBV12-3 or TRBV12-4 and TRBJ2-3, with no clear D. The CDR3 runs to 13 residues. The V gene lost 5 bases and the J gene lost 5 bases, with 11 bases spanning the gap. DNA of the CDR3: TGTGCCAGCAGTCTGACCCGGAGAGATACGCAGTATTTT. It translates to CASSLTRRDTQYF.